The clone carrying this TCR beta chain occurred many times. What it binds is unknown. This sample stems from a study of human T cells and chemical hapten exposure. Turning to the study itself: A roughly 2 cm by roughly 2 cm inner upper arm patch received 2% DPC for sensitization. Recorded diagnoses among the mostly female patients were alopecia areata, totalis or universalis. Points from the study as a whole: Counts of TCRs above 1 in 1000 frequency stayed unchanged with DPC sensitization.

The time point denotes: pre-sensitization, week 0. Treatment given: therapeutic diphenylcyclopropenone sensitization with weekly scalp DPC. Authors' analysis steps: Sample TCR counts, which ranged from about 20,000 to 700,000, had a median of roughly 92,000. TCRdb ran MiXCR on the RACE reads and lists one entry per CDR3 protein. These V and J calls rely on TCRdb rather than the paper's analysis. The sample shows more than 300,000 distinct CDR3 sequences, around 5.5% of them seen only once. The V gene end was trimmed by 4 bases and the J gene end by 2 bases; junction bases not matched to a gene: 11. This CDR3 has 17 residues. From germline, CDR1 is MGHRA and CDR2 YSYEKL.

The sequence was collected from a young woman with alopecia areata. Some clones in this sample may be carry-over from other donors' samples. The chain joins TRBV4-1 to TRBJ1-1; 9 bases are shared with TRBD1. Specimen: whole blood, collected in connection with sensitization to the hapten diphenylcyclopropenone (DPC). The CDR3 reads CASSREGWGQGNTEAFF. CDR3 bases: TGCGCCAGCAGCCGAGAGGGTTGGGGACAGGGAAACACTGAAGCTTTCTTT.